This TCR beta chain was identified during a study of blood T cell repertoires in COVID-19. The germline V gene encodes CDR1 SGHTA and CDR2 FQGNSA. Trimming removed 5 bases at V and 8 bases at J, with 21 bases between. This CDR3 is built from 16 residues. Authors' data handling: Estimates of nucleated cell counts were drawn from the amplification of reference gene primers. Clones were read by immunoSEQ multiplex PCR, and TCRdb kept only the in-frame ones, dropping some. That table is the source of V, J and clone size, and D and trimming were worked out from the DNA. The table shows about 110,000 clones, with 82% occurring only once.

The V call is TRBV7-2, the J call TRBJ2-2, with D uncertain. This clonotype originated in a woman aged 55-70 years with acute or convalescent COVID-19. Material for sequencing was peripheral blood. DNA for the CDR3: TGTGCCAGCAGCCCTCCCGGCTTACATGGGCGAGGGGAGCTGTTTTTT. This codes for CASSPPGLHGRGELFF.